This passage covers 2 T cell receptor beta chains from one sample sequenced in a study of identical twins. Via MiXCR, TCRdb re-called the 5' RACE reads, giving one row per CDR3 protein. The sample shows approximately 500,000 distinct CDR3 sequences, 20% to 30% of them seen only once. These same records also appear under a second study, on T cells expressing NK-cell markers.

The source material was CD4+ T cells sorted from blood. These receptor sequences come from a woman younger than 30 in good health.

This clonotype was counted many times. The chain links TRBV13 to TRBJ2-7; D call uncertain. With 5 bases removed from V and 3 bases from J, the gap between germline ends came to 11 bases. The CDR3 consists of 13 residues. CDR1 PRHDT and CDR2 FYEKMQ come from the germline V gene (reference sequence). DNA for the CDR3: TGTGCCAGCAGCCCCAGAGGAAACTACGAGCAGTACTTC. Protein sequence: CASSPRGNYEQYF.

This clonotype was detected a few times. The chain has TRBV3-1 and TRBJ1-2; no clear D gene. The V end was cut by 4 bases, the J end by 4 bases, with 10 bases between. Germline CDR1 is LGHDT and CDR2 is YNNKEL (reference sequence). The CDR3 loop spans 13 amino acids. The CDR3 region is CASSPSTGYGYTF. The CDR3 DNA is TGTGCCAGCAGCCCGTCAACCGGCTATGGCTACACCTTC.